This TCR beta chain came from a study of blood T cell repertoires in COVID-19. Across the whole study: Samples came from the United States, Italy and Spain, spanning acute and convalescent COVID-19.

Sequencing used immunoSEQ multiplex PCR; TCRdb keeps in-frame clones, though not all of them. Altogether under 400,000 clones are present, about nine tenths being singletons, with the ten largest covering 2.5% to 3.5%. Germline V gene sequence: CDR1 SQVTM, CDR2 ANQGSEA. The CDR3 is 11 amino acids. The V and J ends lost 4 bases and 6 bases respectively, with 9 bases between them. The clonotype was recovered from a woman in her twenties or thirties with COVID-19, enrolled during active disease. Material for sequencing was peripheral blood. The rearrangement uses TRBV29-1 and TRBJ1-1; D is undetermined. The CDR3 sequence: CSVVPQSEAFF. The CDR3, as DNA: TGCAGCGTTGTTCCCCAGTCTGAAGCTTTCTTT.